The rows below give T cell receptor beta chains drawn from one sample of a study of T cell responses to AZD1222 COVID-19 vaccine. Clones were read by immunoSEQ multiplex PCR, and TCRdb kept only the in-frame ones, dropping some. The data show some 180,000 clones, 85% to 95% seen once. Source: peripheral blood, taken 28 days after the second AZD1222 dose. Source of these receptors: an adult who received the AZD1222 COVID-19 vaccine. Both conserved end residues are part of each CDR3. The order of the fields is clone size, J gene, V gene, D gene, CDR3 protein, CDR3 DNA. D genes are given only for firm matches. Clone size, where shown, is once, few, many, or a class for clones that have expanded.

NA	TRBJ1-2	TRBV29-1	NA	CSVAQPFVGGYTF	TGCAGCGTGGCACAGCCTTTTGTAGGTGGCTACACCTTC
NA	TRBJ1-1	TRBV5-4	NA	CASSPTRDRNTEAFF	TGTGCCAGCAGCCCGACCCGGGACCGGAACACTGAAGCTTTCTTT
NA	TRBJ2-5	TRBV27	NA	CASSLFVGERETQYF	TGTGCCAGCAGTTTATTTGTGGGGGAGAGAGAGACCCAGTACTTC
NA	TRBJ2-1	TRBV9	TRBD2	CASSVEVAGAYNEQFF	TGTGCCAGCAGCGTAGAAGTAGCGGGAGCCTACAATGAGCAGTTCTTC
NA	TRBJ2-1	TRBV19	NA	CASSIRGYTYNEQFF	TGTGCCAGTAGTATCCGAGGGTACACCTACAATGAGCAGTTCTTC
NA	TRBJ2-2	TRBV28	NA	CASSWNQVNTGELFF	TGTGCCAGCAGTTGGAACCAGGTTAACACCGGGGAGCTGTTTTTT
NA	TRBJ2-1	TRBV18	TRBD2	CASSDTGTRTSGRARIEQFF	TGTGCCAGCTCAGACACCGGGACCAGGACTAGCGGGAGGGCAAGGATTGAGCAGTTCTTC
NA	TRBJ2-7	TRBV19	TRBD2	CASSIESGLVYEQYF	TGTGCCAGTAGTATAGAGTCGGGACTAGTCTACGAGCAGTACTTC
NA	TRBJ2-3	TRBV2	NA	CASSERGSSLGADTQYF	TGTGCCAGCAGTGAAAGGGGGTCTTCGCTTGGCGCAGATACGCAGTATTTT
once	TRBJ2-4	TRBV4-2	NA	CASSQLSGLDKNIQYF	TGTGCCAGCAGCCAATTGTCGGGGCTCGACAAAAACATTCAGTACTTC
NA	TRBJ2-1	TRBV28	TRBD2	CASSEASGRIEQFF	TGTGCCAGCAGTGAGGCTAGCGGGAGGATTGAGCAGTTCTTC
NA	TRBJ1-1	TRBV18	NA	CASSPHFLGTEAFF	TGTGCCAGCTCACCCCACTTTTTAGGGACTGAAGCTTTCTTT
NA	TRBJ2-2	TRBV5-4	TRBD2	CASRPGTSGVGELFF	TGTGCCAGCAGACCGGGGACTAGTGGGGTCGGGGAGCTGTTTTTT
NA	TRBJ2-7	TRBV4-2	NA	CASSQEKNYEQYF	TGTGCCAGCAGCCAAGAGAAGAATTACGAGCAGTACTTC
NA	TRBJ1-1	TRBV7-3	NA	CASSLGGGNTEAFF	TGTGCCAGCAGCTTAGGGGGAGGGAACACTGAAGCTTTCTTT
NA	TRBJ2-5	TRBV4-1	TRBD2	CASSPEWAGGMETQYF	TGCGCCAGCAGCCCCGAGTGGGCGGGGGGGATGGAGACCCAGTACTTC
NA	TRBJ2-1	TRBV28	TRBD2	CASIPGGEGTNEQFF	TGTGCCAGCATCCCCGGGGGGGAAGGAACGAATGAGCAGTTCTTC
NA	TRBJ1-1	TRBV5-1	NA	CASSAQQRGRTEAFF	TGCGCCAGCAGCGCCCAACAGAGGGGTCGCACTGAAGCTTTCTTT
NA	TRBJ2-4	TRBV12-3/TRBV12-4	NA	CASSQLNIQYF	TGCGCCAGCAGCCAACTGAACATTCAGTACTTC
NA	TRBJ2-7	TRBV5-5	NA	CASSLTGPLEQYF	TGTGCCAGCAGCTTGACAGGGCCCTTGGAGCAGTACTTC
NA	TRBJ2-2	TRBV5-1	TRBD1	CASSDRVRGTGELFF	TGCGCCAGCAGCGACAGGGTTAGAGGGACCGGGGAGCTGTTTTTT
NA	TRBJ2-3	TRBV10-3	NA	CAISAPQQGEIKLIDTQYF	TGTGCCATCAGTGCGCCTCAACAGGGAGAAATCAAATTAATAGATACGCAGTATTTT
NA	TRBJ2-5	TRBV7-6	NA	CASRAPSAQYF	TGTGCCAGCAGAGCCCCTTCGGCCCAGTACTTC
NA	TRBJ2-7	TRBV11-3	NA	CASSLAGPSHEQYF	TGTGCCAGCAGCTTAGCTGGCCCCAGCCACGAGCAGTACTTC
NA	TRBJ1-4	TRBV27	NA	CASSSPGNKVEKLFF	TGTGCCAGCAGTTCACCGGGGAATAAAGTTGAAAAACTGTTTTTT
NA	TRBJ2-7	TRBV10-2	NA	CASSDLYEQYF	TGCGCCAGCAGTGACCTGTACGAGCAGTACTTC
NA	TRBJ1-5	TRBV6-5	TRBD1	CASREPGTVNQPQHF	TGTGCCAGCAGAGAGCCCGGGACAGTGAATCAGCCCCAGCATTTT
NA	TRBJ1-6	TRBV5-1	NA	CASSLSYRDNSPLHF	TGCGCCAGCAGCTTATCGTACAGGGACAATTCACCCCTCCACTTT
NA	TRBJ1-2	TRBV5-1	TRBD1	CASSRTGGGKSYTF	TGCGCCAGCAGCCGGACAGGGGGCGGAAAGAGCTACACCTTC
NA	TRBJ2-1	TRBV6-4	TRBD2	CASSTGTTNEQFF	TGTGCCAGCAGCACCGGGACTACCAATGAGCAGTTCTTC
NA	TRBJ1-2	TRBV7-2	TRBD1	CASSRGQGTYGYTF	TGTGCCAGCAGCCGTGGACAGGGGACCTATGGCTACACCTTC
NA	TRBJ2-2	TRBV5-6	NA	CASSLGHTGELFF	TGTGCCAGCAGCTTGGGTCACACCGGGGAGCTGTTTTTT
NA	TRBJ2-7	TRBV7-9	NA	CASSPLADEQYF	TGTGCCAGCAGCCCTTTAGCGGACGAGCAGTACTTC
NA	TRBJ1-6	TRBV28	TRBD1	CASTLGTGYNSPLHF	TGTGCCAGCACGTTAGGGACAGGCTATAATTCACCCCTCCACTTT
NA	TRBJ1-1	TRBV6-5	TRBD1	CASSTGQGAYTEAFF	TGTGCCAGCAGTACCGGACAGGGGGCTTACACTGAAGCTTTCTTT
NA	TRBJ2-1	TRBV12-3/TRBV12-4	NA	CASREGTLEQFF	TGTGCCAGCAGGGAAGGGACCTTAGAGCAGTTCTTC
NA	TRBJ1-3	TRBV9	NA	CASTRGESSGNTIYF	TGTGCCAGCACCCGAGGGGAGAGCTCTGGAAACACCATATATTTT
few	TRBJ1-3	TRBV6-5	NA	CASSYSRAGDTIYF	TGTGCCAGCAGTTACTCCCGAGCTGGGGACACCATATATTTT
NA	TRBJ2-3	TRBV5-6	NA	CASSLGRGTTRTDTQYF	TGTGCCAGCAGCTTGGGTAGAGGAACCACTAGGACAGATACGCAGTATTTT
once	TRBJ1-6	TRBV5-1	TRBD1	CASSGDRVFGNSPLHF	TGCGCCAGCAGCGGGGACAGGGTTTTCGGTAATTCACCCCTCCACTTT
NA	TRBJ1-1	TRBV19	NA	CASNLELNTEAFF	TGTGCCAGTAACCTGGAGTTGAACACTGAAGCTTTCTTT
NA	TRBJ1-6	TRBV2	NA	CASKGDQGLYNSPLHF	TGTGCCAGCAAAGGGGACCAGGGACTATATAATTCACCCCTCCACTTT
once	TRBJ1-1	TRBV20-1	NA	CSAPMNTEAFF	TGCAGTGCTCCGATGAACACTGAAGCTTTCTTT
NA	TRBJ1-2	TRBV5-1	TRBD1	CASSSSGTGNYGYTF	TGCGCCAGCAGCTCCTCCGGGACAGGGAACTATGGCTACACCTTC
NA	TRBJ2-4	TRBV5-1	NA	CASSLSAGAENIQYF	TGCGCCAGCAGCTTGTCTGCAGGGGCAGAAAACATTCAGTACTTC